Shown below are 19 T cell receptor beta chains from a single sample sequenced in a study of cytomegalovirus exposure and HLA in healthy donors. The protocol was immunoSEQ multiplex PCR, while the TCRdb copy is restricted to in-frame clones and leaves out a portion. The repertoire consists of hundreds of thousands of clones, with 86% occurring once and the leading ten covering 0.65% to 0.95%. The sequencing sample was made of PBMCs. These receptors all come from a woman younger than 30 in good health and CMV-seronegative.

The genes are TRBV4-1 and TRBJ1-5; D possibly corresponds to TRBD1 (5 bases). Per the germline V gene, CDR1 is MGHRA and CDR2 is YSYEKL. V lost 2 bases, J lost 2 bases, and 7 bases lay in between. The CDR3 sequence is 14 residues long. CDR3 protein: CASSQTQGNQPQHF. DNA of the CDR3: TGCGCCAGCAGCCAAACACAGGGCAATCAGCCCCAGCATTTT.

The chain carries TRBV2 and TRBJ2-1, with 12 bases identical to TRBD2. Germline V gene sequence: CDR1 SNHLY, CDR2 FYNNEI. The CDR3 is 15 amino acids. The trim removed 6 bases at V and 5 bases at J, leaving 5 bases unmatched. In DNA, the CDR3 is TGTGCCAGCAGCAAGACTAGCGGGGGAGACAATGAGCAGTTCTTC. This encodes CASSKTSGGDNEQFF.

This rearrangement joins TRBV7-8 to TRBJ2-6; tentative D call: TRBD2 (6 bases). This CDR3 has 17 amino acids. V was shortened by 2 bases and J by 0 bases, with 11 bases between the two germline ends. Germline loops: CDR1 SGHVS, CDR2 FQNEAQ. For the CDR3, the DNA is TGTGCCAGCAGCTTATTGGGGGGAAGCTCTGGGGCCAACGTCCTGACTTTC. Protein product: CASSLLGGSSGANVLTF.

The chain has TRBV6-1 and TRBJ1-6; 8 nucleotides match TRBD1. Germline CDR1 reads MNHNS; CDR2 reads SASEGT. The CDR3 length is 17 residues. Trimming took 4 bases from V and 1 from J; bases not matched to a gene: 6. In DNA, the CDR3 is TGTGCCAGCAGTGGATGGGACAGGTGGTCCTATAATTCACCCCTCCACTTT. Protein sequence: CASSGWDRWSYNSPLHF.

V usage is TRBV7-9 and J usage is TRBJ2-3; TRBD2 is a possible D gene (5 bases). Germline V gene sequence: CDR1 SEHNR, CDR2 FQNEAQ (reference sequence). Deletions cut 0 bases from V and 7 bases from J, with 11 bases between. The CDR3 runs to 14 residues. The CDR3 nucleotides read TGTGCCAGCAGCTTAGCAAGTCTCGGGAATACGCAGTATTTT. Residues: CASSLASLGNTQYF.

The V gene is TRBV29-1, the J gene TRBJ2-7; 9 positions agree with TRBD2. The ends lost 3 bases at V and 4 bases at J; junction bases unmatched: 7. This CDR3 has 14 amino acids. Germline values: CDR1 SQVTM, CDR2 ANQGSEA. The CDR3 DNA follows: TGCAGCGTTGATAAAGGCGGGAGGGAATACGAGCAGTACTTC. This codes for CSVDKGGREYEQYF.

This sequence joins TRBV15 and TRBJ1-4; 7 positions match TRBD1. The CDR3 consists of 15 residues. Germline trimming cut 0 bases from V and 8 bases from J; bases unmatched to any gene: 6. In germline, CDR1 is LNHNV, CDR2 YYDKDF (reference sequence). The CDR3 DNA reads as TGTGCCACCAGCAGAGACGACAGGGAGGACGAAAAACTGTTTTTT. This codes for CATSRDDREDEKLFF. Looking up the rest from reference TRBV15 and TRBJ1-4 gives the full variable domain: DAMVIQNPRYQVTQFGKPVTLSCSQTLNHNVMYWYQQKSSQAPKLLFHYYDKDFNNEADTPDNFQSRRPNTSFCFLDIRSPGLGDTAMYLCATSRDDREDEKLFFGSGTQLSVL.

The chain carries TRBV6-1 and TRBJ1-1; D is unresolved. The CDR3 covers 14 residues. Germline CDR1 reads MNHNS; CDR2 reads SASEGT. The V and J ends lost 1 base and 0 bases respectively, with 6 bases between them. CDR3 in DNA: TGTGCCAGCAGTGAAGACAGTTTGAACACTGAAGCTTTCTTT. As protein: CASSEDSLNTEAFF.

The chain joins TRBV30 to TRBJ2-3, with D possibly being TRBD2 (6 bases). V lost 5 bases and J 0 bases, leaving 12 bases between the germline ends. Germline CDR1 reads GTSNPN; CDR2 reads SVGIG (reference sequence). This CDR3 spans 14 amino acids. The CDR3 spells CAWGSGSSTDTQYF. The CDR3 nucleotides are TGTGCCTGGGGTAGCGGATCTAGCACAGATACGCAGTATTTT.

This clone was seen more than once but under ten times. CDR3 in DNA: TGTGCCAGCAAAACGGGACAGGGCACCTACGAGCAGTACTTC. Its protein is CASKTGQGTYEQYF. The rearrangement links TRBV2 to TRBJ2-7; TRBD1 matches at 9 bases. This CDR3 contains 14 residues. Unmatched junction bases numbered 6, after V lost 7 bases and J lost 2 bases. The germline CDR1 and CDR2 sequences are SNHLY and FYNNEI.

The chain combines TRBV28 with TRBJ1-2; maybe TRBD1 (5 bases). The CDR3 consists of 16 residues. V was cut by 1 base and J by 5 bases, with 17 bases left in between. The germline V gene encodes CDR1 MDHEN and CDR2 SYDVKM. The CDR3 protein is CASSLFNWGRPYGYTF. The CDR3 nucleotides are TGTGCCAGCAGTTTATTCAATTGGGGCAGGCCATATGGCTACACCTTC.

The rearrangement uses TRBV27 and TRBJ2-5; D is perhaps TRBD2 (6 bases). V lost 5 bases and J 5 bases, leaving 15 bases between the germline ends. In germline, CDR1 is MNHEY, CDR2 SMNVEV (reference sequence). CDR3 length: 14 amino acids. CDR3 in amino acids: CASSPRLVWETQYF. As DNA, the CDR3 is TGTGCCAGCAGTCCACGACTAGTTTGGGAGACCCAGTACTTC.

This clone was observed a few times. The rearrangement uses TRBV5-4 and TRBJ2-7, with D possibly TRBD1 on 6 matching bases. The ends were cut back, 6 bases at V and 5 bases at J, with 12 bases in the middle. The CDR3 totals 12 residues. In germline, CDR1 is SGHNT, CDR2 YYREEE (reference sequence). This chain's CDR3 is CASNTGHDEQYF. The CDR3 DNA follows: TGTGCCAGCAATACAGGGCACGACGAGCAGTACTTC.

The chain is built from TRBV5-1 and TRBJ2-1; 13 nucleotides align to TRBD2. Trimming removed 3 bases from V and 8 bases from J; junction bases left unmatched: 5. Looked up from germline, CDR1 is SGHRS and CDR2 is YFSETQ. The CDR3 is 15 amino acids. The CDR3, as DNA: TGCGCCAGCAGCTCGGGGACTAGCGGGAATGATGAGCAGTTCTTC. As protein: CASSSGTSGNDEQFF. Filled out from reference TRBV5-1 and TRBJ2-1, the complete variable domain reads KAGVTQTPRYLIKTRGQQVTLSCSPISGHRSVSWYQQTPGQGLQFLFEYFSETQRNKGNFPGRFSGRQFSNSRSEMNVSTLELGDSALYLCASSSGTSGNDEQFFGPGTRLTVL.

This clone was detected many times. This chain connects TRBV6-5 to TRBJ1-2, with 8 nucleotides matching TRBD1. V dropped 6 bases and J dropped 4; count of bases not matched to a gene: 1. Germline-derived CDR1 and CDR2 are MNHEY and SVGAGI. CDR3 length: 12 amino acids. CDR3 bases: TGTGCCAGCAGCGGGACAGGCTATGGCTACACCTTC. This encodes CASSGTGYGYTF.

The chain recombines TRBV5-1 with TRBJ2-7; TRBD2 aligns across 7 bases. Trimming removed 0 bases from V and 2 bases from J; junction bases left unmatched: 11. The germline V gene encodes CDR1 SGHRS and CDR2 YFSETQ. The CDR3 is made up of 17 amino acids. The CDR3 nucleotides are TGCGCCAGCAGCTTGGCCCCCGGGCGGGAGTGGGCCTACGAGCAGTACTTC. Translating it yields CASSLAPGREWAYEQYF.

The CDR3: CASSQDRFYYEQYF. The CDR3 DNA is TGTGCCAGCAGTCAAGACAGGTTCTACTACGAGCAGTACTTC. The V gene is TRBV27, the J gene TRBJ2-7; possible D gene TRBD1, 6 bases. This CDR3 region has 14 residues. The V gene's germline CDR1 is MNHEY and CDR2 SMNVEV (reference sequence). Deletions cut 5 bases from V and 3 bases from J, with 14 bases between.

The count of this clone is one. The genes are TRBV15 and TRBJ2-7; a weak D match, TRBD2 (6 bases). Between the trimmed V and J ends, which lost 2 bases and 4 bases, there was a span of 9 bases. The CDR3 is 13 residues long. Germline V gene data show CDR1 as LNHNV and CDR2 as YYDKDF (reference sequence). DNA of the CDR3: TGTGCCACCAGCAGACCCGGGAGTTACGAGCAGTACTTC. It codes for CATSRPGSYEQYF. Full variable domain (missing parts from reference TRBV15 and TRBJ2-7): DAMVIQNPRYQVTQFGKPVTLSCSQTLNHNVMYWYQQKSSQAPKLLFHYYDKDFNNEADTPDNFQSRRPNTSFCFLDIRSPGLGDTAMYLCATSRPGSYEQYFGPGTRLTVT.

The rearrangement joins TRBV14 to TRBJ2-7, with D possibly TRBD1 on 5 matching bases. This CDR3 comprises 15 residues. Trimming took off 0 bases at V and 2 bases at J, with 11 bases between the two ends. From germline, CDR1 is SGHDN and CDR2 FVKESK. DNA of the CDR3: TGTGCCAGCAGCCAAGATTTGAGACAGACCTACGAGCAGTACTTC. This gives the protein CASSQDLRQTYEQYF.